The sequence of this T cell receptor beta chain was determined in a study of cytomegalovirus exposure and HLA in healthy donors. Primers: 60 Vbeta forward and 13 Jbeta reverse. Source study methods: Among the unique TCR beta chains that a later analysis counted, 75 million to 85 million in all, some 10 million were shared. Profiled with immunoSEQ multiplex PCR; TCRdb holds only in-frame clones, not every one. The V and J calls and clone size are taken from that table; D and trimming were inferred from the DNA. This sample's table reports around 70,000 clones. Note on this clone: Its antigen is unidentified.

General study results and limits: It was reported in a later analysis that an Asian-associated ancestry cluster showed fewer N-insertions than the approximately 690-donor mean. A missense DCLRE1C variant was associated with V- and J-gene trimming of TCR beta chains in a later analysis, and an independent cohort replicated the association.

The specimen sequenced was PBMCs. The clonotype comes from a female donor in good health and CMV-seropositive.

The CDR3 sequence is CASRGQGLAYEQYF. As DNA, the CDR3 is TGTGCCAGCAGGGGACAGGGCCTGGCCTACGAGCAGTACTTC. The rearrangement joins TRBV28 to TRBJ2-5; TRBD1 agrees at 9 bases. The J call may be in error: the DNA end matches TRBJ2-7 better. Germline V gene lookup returns CDR1 MDHEN and CDR2 SYDVKM. CDR3 length: 14 residues.